Listed here are 15 T cell receptor beta chains from one sample, sequenced in a study of Ad26.COV2.S vaccination and SARS-CoV-2 variants (dated by TCRdb to about 2021). In light of the paper, this sample's treatment or condition label describes: around 19 received Ad26.COV2.S at low or high dose, single or two shots; roughly five received placebo; per-sample allocation not given. For vaccine and placebo recipients, the sequenced repertoires came from samples collected on day 63 after the first injection. The library was made by the immunoSEQ multiplex PCR assay. TCRdb's version of the immuneACCESS table is confined to in-frame rearrangements and falls short of the full clone set. An unresolved V gene accounts for under half of the shortfall where checked; the remainder is of unknown origin. This sample has around 340,000 clones in its table, and 80% to 90% of those were observed once. About 10% of the sample lies in the top ten.

The sequenced sample was peripheral blood, obtained in a trial of Ad26.COV2.S vaccine versus placebo. Every receptor here comes from a person aged 18-65 years who received the Ad26.COV2.S COVID-19 vaccine or a placebo.

The genes are TRBV4-3 and TRBJ2-1; D is perhaps TRBD2 (6 bases). V was shortened by 0 bases and J by 6 bases, with 21 bases between the two germline ends. Germline loops: CDR1 LGHNA, CDR2 YSLEER. The CDR3 covers 18 residues. Here the CDR3 reads CASSQDPPASALGNEQFF. DNA for the CDR3: TGCGCCAGCAGCCAAGATCCCCCGGCTAGCGCACTCGGCAATGAGCAGTTCTTC.

This chain uses TRBV2 with TRBJ2-5; the match to TRBD1 covers 7 bases. The CDR3 length is 14 residues. In germline, CDR1 is SNHLY, CDR2 FYNNEI. J was trimmed by 9 bases and V by 6 bases; bases with no gene match: 13. The CDR3, as DNA: TGTGCCAGCAGGAGAGACAGGGATTTTCCGCCCCAGTACTTC. Translated, it gives CASRRDRDFPPQYF.

This chain links TRBV19 with TRBJ1-1; D gene uncertain. This CDR3 contains 15 residues. CDR1 and CDR2 (germline): LNHDA, SQIVND (reference sequence). V gave up 3 bases and J gave up 4 bases, with 15 bases separating them. The CDR3 coding sequence is TGTGCCAGTAGTATGGGTCGAGTGCTGGGCACTGAAGCTTTCTTT. Residues: CASSMGRVLGTEAFF. Variable domain in full (rest from reference TRBV19 and TRBJ1-1): DGGITQSPKYLFRKEGQNVTLSCEQNLNHDAMYWYRQDPGQGLRLIYYSQIVNDFQKGDIAEGYSVSREKKESFPLTVTSAQKNPTAFYLCASSMGRVLGTEAFFGQGTRLTVV.

This rearrangement joins TRBV6-1 to TRBJ2-7; D is ambiguous. Trimming pared 3 bases from V and 4 bases from J, leaving 13 bases between. The CDR3 totals 14 residues. Germline CDR1 MNHNS, CDR2 SASEGT. CDR3 DNA: TGTGCCAGCAGTGAGATACCCGATGGGTACGAGCAGTACTTC. Translating it yields CASSEIPDGYEQYF.

This chain links TRBV21-1 with TRBJ2-5; the table's D call, TRBD2, has no DNA check behind it. TRBV21-1 is listed as a pseudogene. This CDR3 is built from 20 residues. CDR3 residues: CASSKAGSPTYQGFQETQYF. The CDR3 DNA reads as TGTGCCAGCAGCAAAGCCGGGAGTCCTACCTATCAGGGTTTTCAGGAGACCCAGTACTTC.

There are a few counts of this clone. This rearrangement joins TRBV20-1 to TRBJ2-7, with no clear D. This CDR3 spans 11 amino acids. Germline CDR1 and CDR2: DFQATT and SNEGSKA (reference sequence). V lost 4 bases and J lost 3, with 7 bases in between. This CDR3 is CSANRIYEQYF. CDR3 DNA sequence: TGCAGTGCTAATCGAATCTACGAGCAGTACTTC.

J is TRBJ1-1 and V is TRBV6-5; maybe TRBD1 (5 bases). Germline assignment: CDR1 MNHEY and CDR2 SVGAGI. Trimming pared 6 bases from V and 5 bases from J, leaving 10 bases between. The CDR3 is 12 amino acids. CDR3 loop: CASRSQGTEAFF. Here the CDR3 DNA reads TGTGCCAGCAGATCTCAGGGAACTGAAGCTTTCTTT.

CDR3 bases: TGTGCCAGCAGCTATCAGGGTATTGAGAACACCGGGGAGCTGTTTTTT. This translates into CASSYQGIENTGELFF. This sequence joins TRBV5-6 and TRBJ2-2; the D gene is possibly TRBD1 (5 bases). Germline assignment: CDR1 SGHDT and CDR2 YYEEEE. The V and J ends lost 3 bases and 1 base respectively, with 13 bases between them. The CDR3 is 16 amino acids.

This clone is a singleton in its sample. This chain uses TRBV29-1 with TRBJ2-5; no firm D call. Germline lookup yields CDR1 SQVTM and CDR2 ANQGSEA. This CDR3 is built from 13 residues. Trimming removed 6 bases from V and 5 bases from J, with 16 bases in between. CDR3 loop: CSVNPRQRETQYF. The CDR3 DNA is TGCAGCGTAAACCCTAGACAAAGGGAGACCCAGTACTTC. Supplemented by reference TRBV29-1 and TRBJ2-5, the full variable domain reads SAVISQKPSRDICQRGTSLTIQCQVDSQVTMMFWYRQQPGQSLTLIATANQGSEATYESGFVIDKFPISRPNLTFSTLTVSNMSPEDSSIYLCSVNPRQRETQYFGPGTRLLVL.

This chain uses TRBV5-1 with TRBJ2-5; D possibly corresponds to TRBD1 (5 bases). Germline assignment: CDR1 SGHRS and CDR2 YFSETQ. The CDR3 extends over 15 amino acids. The germline V and J ends were trimmed by 0 bases and 2 bases, with 11 bases remaining between them. The CDR3 coding sequence is TGCGCCAGCAGCTTGGGGGCAGGGAAACAAGAGACCCAGTACTTC. Protein sequence: CASSLGAGKQETQYF. The full variable domain, with the rest looked up from reference TRBV5-1 and TRBJ2-5, is KAGVTQTPRYLIKTRGQQVTLSCSPISGHRSVSWYQQTPGQGLQFLFEYFSETQRNKGNFPGRFSGRQFSNSRSEMNVSTLELGDSALYLCASSLGAGKQETQYFGPGTRLLVL.

V gene TRBV15 combines with J gene TRBJ2-2; D is unresolved. Germline CDR1 is LNHNV and CDR2 is YYDKDF (reference sequence). The CDR3 is made up of 15 amino acids. V dropped 3 bases and J dropped 2 bases, with 10 bases sitting between them. This chain's CDR3 is CATSRERTNTGELFF. Written as DNA, the CDR3 is TGTGCCACCAGCAGGGAGAGAACAAACACCGGGGAGCTGTTTTTT.

The chain uses TRBV25-1 and TRBJ1-2, with a weak D call TRBD1 (5 bases). The CDR3 extends over 13 amino acids. In germline, CDR1 is MGHDK, CDR2 SYGVNS. Trimming left V 4 bases short and J 4 bases short, with 10 bases between. The CDR3 coding sequence is TGTGCCAGCAGTGCGGCGGGACGCTATGGCTACACCTTC. Amino acids: CASSAAGRYGYTF.

The rearrangement joins TRBV11-2 to TRBJ1-6, with TRBD1 as a possible D gene (5 bases). V lost 1 base to trimming and J lost 7 bases, with 11 bases between them. The germline V gene encodes CDR1 SGHAT and CDR2 FQNNGV. This CDR3 contains 15 residues. Here the CDR3 reads CASSLAPGTNSPLHF. In nucleotides, the CDR3 is TGTGCCAGCAGCTTAGCTCCGGGGACGAATTCACCCCTCCACTTT.

This chain connects TRBV10-1 to TRBJ2-1; D uncertain. V dropped 0 bases and J dropped 10 bases, with 13 bases sitting between them. Germline V CDR1 and CDR2: WNHNN, SYGVQD (reference sequence). The CDR3 runs 14 residues. The CDR3: CASSESPRLEEQFF. The CDR3 DNA reads TGCGCCAGCAGTGAGTCCCCTAGGCTGGAAGAGCAGTTCTTC.

This chain joins TRBV28 and TRBJ1-1; TRBD1 might be the D (5 bases). V lost 5 bases and J lost 7, with 17 bases in between. The germline gives CDR1 MDHEN, CDR2 SYDVKM. This CDR3 has 14 amino acids. Here the CDR3 reads CASSGPRRAVEAFF. CDR3 coding DNA: TGTGCCAGCAGTGGCCCCCGCAGGGCTGTTGAAGCTTTCTTT.